These 2 T cell receptor beta chains came from one sample sequenced in a study of shared T cell receptors in the human thymus. Repertoires were generated with immunoSEQ multiplex PCR, while TCRdb's copy carries only in-frame clones and drops some. The sample has hundreds of thousands of clones, approximately 87% seen once. The sample also formed part of further work on human thymus T cells.

Sequencing input: thymocytes. Every receptor here comes from a boy under three years old with a congenital heart defect.

The chain uses TRBV9 and TRBJ2-7; 12 nucleotides align to TRBD2. Germline assignment: CDR1 SGDLS and CDR2 YYNGEE. The CDR3 consists of 15 residues. J gave up 4 bases and V 4 bases, and 6 bases lay outside the gene matches. CDR3 sequence: CASSILAGGIYEQYF. The CDR3 coding sequence is TGTGCCAGCAGCATCCTAGCGGGAGGGATTTACGAGCAGTACTTC.

The V call is TRBV4-3, the J call TRBJ2-3; D is ambiguous. Trimming left V 5 bases short and J 0 bases short, with 6 bases between. Per the germline V gene, CDR1 is LGHNA and CDR2 is YSLEER. The CDR3 loop spans 13 amino acids. DNA of the CDR3: TGCGCCAGCAGCATAACTAGCACAGATACGCAGTATTTT. It is translated as CASSITSTDTQYF.